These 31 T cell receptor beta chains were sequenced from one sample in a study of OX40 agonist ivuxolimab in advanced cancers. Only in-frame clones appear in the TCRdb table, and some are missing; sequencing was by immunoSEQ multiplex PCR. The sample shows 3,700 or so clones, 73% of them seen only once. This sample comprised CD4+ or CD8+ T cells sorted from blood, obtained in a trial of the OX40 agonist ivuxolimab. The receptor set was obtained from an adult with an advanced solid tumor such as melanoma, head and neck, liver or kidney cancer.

This CDR3 reads CAWSVTANTEAFF. The CDR3 DNA is TGTGCCTGGAGTGTAACGGCGAACACTGAAGCTTTCTTT. The V and J genes are TRBV30 and TRBJ1-1; D ambiguous. The V end was cut by 0 bases, the J end by 1 base, with 6 bases between. The CDR3 has 13 amino acids. The germline V gene has CDR1 GTSNPN and CDR2 SVGIG (reference sequence).

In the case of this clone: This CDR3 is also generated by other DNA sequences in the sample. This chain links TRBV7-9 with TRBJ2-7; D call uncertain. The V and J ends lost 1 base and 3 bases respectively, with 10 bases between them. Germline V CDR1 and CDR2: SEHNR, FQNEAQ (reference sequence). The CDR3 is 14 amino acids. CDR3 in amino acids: CASSLGLSSYEQYF. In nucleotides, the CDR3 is TGTGCCAGCAGCTTAGGACTCTCAAGCTACGAGCAGTACTTC.

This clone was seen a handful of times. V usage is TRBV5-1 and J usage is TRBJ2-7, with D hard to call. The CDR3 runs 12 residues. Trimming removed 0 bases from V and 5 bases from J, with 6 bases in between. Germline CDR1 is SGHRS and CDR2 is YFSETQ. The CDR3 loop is CASSLAADEQYF. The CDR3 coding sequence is TGCGCCAGCAGCTTGGCCGCAGACGAGCAGTACTTC. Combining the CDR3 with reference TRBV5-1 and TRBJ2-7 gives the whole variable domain KAGVTQTPRYLIKTRGQQVTLSCSPISGHRSVSWYQQTPGQGLQFLFEYFSETQRNKGNFPGRFSGRQFSNSRSEMNVSTLELGDSALYLCASSLAADEQYFGPGTRLTVT.

The CDR3 sequence is CASSSRGLEQYF. The CDR3 nucleotides are TGTGCCAGCAGCTCTAGAGGACTCGAGCAGTACTTC. This sequence joins TRBV7-6 and TRBJ2-7; D may be TRBD2 (5 bases). There are 12 residues in the CDR3. CDR1 and CDR2 (germline): SGHVS, FNYEAQ. V shed 4 bases and J shed 6 bases, with 10 bases lying between them.

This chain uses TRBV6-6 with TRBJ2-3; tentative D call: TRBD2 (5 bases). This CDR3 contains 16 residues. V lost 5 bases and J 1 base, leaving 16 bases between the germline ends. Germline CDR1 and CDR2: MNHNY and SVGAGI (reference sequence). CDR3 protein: CASSKYTERGTDTQYF. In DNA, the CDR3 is TGTGCCAGCAGTAAATACACGGAGAGGGGCACAGATACGCAGTATTTT.

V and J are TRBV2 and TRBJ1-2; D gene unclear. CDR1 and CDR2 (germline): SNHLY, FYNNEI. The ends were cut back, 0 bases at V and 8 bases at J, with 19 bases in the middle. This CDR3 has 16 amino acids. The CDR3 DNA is TGTGCCAGCAGTGAAGCGCTTCGGAACACCCAGCTGGGCTACACCTTC. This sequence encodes CASSEALRNTQLGYTF.

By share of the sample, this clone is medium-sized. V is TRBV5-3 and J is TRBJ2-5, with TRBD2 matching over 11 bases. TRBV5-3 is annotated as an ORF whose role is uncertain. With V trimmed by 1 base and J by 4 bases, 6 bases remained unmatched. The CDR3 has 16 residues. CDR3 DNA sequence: TGTGCCAGAAGCTTGAGGGCTAGCGGGGGGTCAGAGACCCAGTACTTC. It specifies CARSLRASGGSETQYF.

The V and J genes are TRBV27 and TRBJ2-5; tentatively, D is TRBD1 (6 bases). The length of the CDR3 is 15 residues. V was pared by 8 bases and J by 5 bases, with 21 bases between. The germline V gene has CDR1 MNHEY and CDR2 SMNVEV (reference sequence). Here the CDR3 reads CASGDQTTGNETQYF. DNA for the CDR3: TGTGCCAGCGGAGACCAAACTACAGGGAACGAGACCCAGTACTTC.

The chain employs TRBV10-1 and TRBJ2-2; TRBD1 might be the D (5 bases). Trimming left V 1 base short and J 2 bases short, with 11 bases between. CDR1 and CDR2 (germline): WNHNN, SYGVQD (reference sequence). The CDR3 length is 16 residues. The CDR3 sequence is CASSEFGRDNTGELFF. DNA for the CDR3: TGCGCCAGCAGTGAGTTTGGCAGGGATAACACCGGGGAGCTGTTTTTT.

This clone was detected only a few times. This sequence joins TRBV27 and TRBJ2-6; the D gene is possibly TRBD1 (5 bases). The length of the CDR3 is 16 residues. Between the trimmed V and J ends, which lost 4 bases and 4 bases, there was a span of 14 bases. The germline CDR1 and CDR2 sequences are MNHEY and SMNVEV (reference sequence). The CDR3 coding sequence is TGTGCCAGCAGTTCCAGGGTGACGATAGGGGCCAACGTCCTGACTTTC. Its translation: CASSSRVTIGANVLTF.

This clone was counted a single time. This CDR3 is CASSEEGHRQPQHF. As DNA, the CDR3 is TGTGCCAGCAGTGAAGAGGGTCATCGGCAGCCCCAGCATTTT. This chain connects TRBV2 to TRBJ1-5; D is uncertain. Germline-derived CDR1 and CDR2 are SNHLY and FYNNEI. The CDR3 consists of 14 residues. The V and J ends lost 1 base and 7 bases respectively, with 11 bases between them. The variable domain in full, with the rest retrieved from reference TRBV2 and TRBJ1-5, is EPEVTQTPSHQVTQMGQEVILRCVPISNHLYFYWYRQILGQKVEFLVSFYNNEISEKSEIFDDQFSVERPDGSNFTLKIRSTKLEDSAMYFCASSEEGHRQPQHFGDGTRLSIL.

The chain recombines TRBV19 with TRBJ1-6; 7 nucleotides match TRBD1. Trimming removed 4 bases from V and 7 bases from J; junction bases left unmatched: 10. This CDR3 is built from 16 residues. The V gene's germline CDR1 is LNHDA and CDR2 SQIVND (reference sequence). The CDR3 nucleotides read TGTGCCAGTAGTACCCCCCAGGGGGGTAGGAATTCACCCCTCCACTTT. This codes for CASSTPQGGRNSPLHF. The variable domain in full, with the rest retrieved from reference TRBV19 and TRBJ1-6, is DGGITQSPKYLFRKEGQNVTLSCEQNLNHDAMYWYRQDPGQGLRLIYYSQIVNDFQKGDIAEGYSVSREKKESFPLTVTSAQKNPTAFYLCASSTPQGGRNSPLHFGNGTRLTVT.

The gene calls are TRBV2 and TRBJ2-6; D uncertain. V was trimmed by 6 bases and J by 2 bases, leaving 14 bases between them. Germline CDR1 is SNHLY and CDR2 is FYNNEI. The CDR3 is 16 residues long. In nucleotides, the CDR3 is TGTGCCAGCAGACAACCGGGCACAACTGGGGCCAACGTCCTGACTTTC. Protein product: CASRQPGTTGANVLTF.

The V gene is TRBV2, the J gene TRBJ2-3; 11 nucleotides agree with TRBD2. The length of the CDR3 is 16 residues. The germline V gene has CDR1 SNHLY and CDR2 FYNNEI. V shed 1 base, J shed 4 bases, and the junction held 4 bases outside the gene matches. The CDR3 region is CASSEGVAGGSDTQYF. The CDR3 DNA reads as TGTGCCAGCAGTGAAGGGGTAGCGGGGGGGTCAGATACGCAGTATTTT.

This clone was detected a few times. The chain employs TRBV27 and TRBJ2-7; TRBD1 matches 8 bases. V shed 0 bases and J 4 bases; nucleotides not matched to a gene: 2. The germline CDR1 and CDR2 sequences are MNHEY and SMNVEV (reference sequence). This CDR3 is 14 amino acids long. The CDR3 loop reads CASSLSGTGYEQYF. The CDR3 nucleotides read TGTGCCAGCAGTTTATCGGGGACAGGATACGAGCAGTACTTC.

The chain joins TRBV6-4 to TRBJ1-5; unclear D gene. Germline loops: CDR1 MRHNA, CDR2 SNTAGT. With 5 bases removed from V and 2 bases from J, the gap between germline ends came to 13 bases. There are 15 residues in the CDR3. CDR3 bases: TGTGCCAGCAGTTCGGGTATCGGAGGCAATCAGCCCCAGCATTTT. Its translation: CASSSGIGGNQPQHF.

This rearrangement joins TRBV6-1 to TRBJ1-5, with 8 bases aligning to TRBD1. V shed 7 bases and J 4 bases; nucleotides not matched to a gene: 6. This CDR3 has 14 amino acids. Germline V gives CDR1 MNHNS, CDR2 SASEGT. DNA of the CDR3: TGTGCCAGCACCGGACAGGGCTTTAATCAGCCCCAGCATTTT. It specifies CASTGQGFNQPQHF.

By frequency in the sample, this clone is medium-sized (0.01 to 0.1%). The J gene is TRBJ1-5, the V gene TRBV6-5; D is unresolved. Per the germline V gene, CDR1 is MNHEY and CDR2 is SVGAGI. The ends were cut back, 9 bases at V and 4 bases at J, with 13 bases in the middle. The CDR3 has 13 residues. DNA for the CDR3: TGTGCCAGTTCCCCGGGTTTGAATCAGCCCCAGCATTTT. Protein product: CASSPGLNQPQHF.

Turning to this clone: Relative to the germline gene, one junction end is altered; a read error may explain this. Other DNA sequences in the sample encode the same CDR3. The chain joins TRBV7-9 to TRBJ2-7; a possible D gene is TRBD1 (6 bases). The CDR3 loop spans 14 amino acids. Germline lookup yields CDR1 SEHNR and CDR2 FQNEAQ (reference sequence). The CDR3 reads CASSYPGTSTEQYF. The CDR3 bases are TGCGCCAGCAGCTATCCAGGGACATCAACCGAGCAGTACTTC. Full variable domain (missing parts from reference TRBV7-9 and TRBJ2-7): DTGVSQNPRHKITKRGQNVTFRCDPISEHNRLYWYRQTLGQGPEFLTYFQNEAQLEKSRLLSDRFSAERPKGSFSTLEIQRTEQGDSAMYLCASSYPGTSTEQYFGPGTRLTVT.

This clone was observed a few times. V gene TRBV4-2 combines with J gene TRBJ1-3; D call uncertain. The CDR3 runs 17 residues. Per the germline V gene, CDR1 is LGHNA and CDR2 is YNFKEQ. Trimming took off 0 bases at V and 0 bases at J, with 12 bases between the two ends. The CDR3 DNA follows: TGTGCCAGCAGCCAAGATTGGGCGACCAGCTCTGGAAACACCATATATTTT. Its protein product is CASSQDWATSSGNTIYF.

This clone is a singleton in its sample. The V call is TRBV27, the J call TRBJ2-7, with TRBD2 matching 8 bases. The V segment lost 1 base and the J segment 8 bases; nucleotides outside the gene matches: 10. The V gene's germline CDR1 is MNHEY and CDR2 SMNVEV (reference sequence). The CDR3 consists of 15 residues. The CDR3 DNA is TGTGCCAGCAGTTTATTCCCGGGGGGGCCTTTCCAGCAGTACTTC. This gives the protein CASSLFPGGPFQQYF.

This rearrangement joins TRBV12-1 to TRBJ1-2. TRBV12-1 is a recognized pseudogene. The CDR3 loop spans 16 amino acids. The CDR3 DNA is TGTGCCAGCAGCTTGCCCGGGACCCCCGTGGTGGATGGCTACACCTTC. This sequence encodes CASSLPGTPVVDGYTF.

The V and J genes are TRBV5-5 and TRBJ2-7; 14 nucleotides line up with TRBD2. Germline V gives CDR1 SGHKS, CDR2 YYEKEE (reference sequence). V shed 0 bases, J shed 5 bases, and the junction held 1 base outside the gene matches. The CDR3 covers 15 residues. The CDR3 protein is CASSLEGLAGDEQYF. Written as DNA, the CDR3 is TGTGCCAGCAGCTTGGAGGGACTAGCGGGGGACGAGCAGTACTTC.

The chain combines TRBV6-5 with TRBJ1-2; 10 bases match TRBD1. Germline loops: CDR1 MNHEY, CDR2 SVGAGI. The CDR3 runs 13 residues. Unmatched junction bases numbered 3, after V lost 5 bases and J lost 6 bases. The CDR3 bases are TGTGCCAGCAGTGAGGGACAGGGGAATGGCTACACCTTC. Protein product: CASSEGQGNGYTF.

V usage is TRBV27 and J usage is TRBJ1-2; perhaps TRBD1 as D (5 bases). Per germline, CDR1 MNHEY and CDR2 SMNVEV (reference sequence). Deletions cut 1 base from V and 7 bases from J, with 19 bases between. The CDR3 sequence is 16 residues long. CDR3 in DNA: TGTGCCAGCAGTTTATACGCGCAGGGAAGAGTTGGTGGCTACACCTTC. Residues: CASSLYAQGRVGGYTF.

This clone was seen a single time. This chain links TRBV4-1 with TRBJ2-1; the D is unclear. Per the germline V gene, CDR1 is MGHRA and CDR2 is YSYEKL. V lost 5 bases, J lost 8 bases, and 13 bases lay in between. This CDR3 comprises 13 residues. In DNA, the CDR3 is TGCGCCAGCAGCGGATTAACGAGAGATGAGCAGTTCTTC. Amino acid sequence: CASSGLTRDEQFF.

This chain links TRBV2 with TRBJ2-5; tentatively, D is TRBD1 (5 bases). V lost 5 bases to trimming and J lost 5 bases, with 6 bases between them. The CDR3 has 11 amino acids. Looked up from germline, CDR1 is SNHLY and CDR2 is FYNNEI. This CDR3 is CASSPGETQYF. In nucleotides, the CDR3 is TGTGCCAGCAGTCCAGGGGAGACCCAGTACTTC. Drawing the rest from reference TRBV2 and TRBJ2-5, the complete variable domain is EPEVTQTPSHQVTQMGQEVILRCVPISNHLYFYWYRQILGQKVEFLVSFYNNEISEKSEIFDDQFSVERPDGSNFTLKIRSTKLEDSAMYFCASSPGETQYFGPGTRLLVL.

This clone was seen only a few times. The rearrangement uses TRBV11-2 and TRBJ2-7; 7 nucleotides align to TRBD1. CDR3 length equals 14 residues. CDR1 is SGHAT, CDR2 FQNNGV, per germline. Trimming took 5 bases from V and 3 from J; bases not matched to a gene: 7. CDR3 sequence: CASSHRDRNYEQYF. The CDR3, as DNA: TGTGCCAGCAGCCACCGGGACAGAAACTACGAGCAGTACTTC.

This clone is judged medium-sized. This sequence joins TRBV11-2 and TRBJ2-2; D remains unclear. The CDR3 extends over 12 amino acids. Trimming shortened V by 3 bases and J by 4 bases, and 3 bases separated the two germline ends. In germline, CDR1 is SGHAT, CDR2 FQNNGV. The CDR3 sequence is CASSFPTGELFF. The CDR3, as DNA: TGTGCCAGCAGCTTTCCCACCGGGGAGCTGTTTTTT.

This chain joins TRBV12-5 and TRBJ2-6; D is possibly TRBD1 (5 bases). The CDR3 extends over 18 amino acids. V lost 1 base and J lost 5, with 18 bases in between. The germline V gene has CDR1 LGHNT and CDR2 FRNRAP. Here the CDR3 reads CASGLASAGQSRANVLTF. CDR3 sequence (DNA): TGTGCTAGTGGTTTGGCATCTGCAGGACAAAGTCGGGCCAACGTCCTGACTTTC.

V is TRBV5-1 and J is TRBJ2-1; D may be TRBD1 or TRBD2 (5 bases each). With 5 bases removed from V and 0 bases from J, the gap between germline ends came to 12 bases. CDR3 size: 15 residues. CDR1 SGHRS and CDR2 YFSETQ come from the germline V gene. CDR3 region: CASSLAGTSYNEQFF. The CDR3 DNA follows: TGCGCCAGCAGTCTCGCAGGGACCTCCTACAATGAGCAGTTCTTC.